This T cell receptor (beta chain) was profiled in a study of T cells in Graves' hyperthyroidism and ophthalmopathy. Study conclusions and caveats: Ophthalmopathy onset followed model prediction by a median approximately 6.2 months.

Amplified TCR beta CDR3 regions came from RNA transcripts. An initial round of RT-PCR targeting the TCR CDR3 relied on the HTBI primer set. One entry per CDR3 protein results from TCRdb running MiXCR on the multiplex PCR reads. This sample has some 440,000 distinct CDR3 sequences, with roughly 14% found just once. Hyperthyroidism of Graves' type that showed no ophthalmopathy progression within 18 months was stable. This clonotype was seen repeatedly, ten times or more. Its antigen is currently unknown. Germline loops: CDR1 GTSNPN, CDR2 SVGIG (reference sequence). CDR3 length equals 15 residues. J was trimmed by 4 bases and V by 0 bases; bases with no gene match: 7.

This TCR derives from a woman younger than 35 with Graves' hyperthyroidism. The source material was blood. This chain joins TRBV30 and TRBJ1-2; 8 bases match TRBD1. The CDR3 is CAWSVSDRVSYGYTF. The DNA for the CDR3 is TGTGCCTGGAGTGTATCGGACAGGGTCAGCTATGGCTACACCTTC. Filled out from reference TRBV30 and TRBJ1-2, the complete variable domain reads SQTIHQWPATLVQPVGSPLSLECTVEGTSNPNLYWYRQAAGRGLQLLFYSVGIGQISSEVPQNLSASRPQDRQFILSSKKLLLSDSGFYLCAWSVSDRVSYGYTFGSGTRLTVV.